This T cell receptor beta chain was captured by sequencing in a study of blood T cells in healthy people across ages. The CDR3 has 15 residues. After removal of 5 bases from V and 4 bases from J, the junction contained 9 bases not matched to a gene. Germline loops: CDR1 SGHKS, CDR2 YYEKEE (reference sequence). The authors ran a second PCR of roughly 7 to 11 cycles using a sample-barcoded 5' primer and a J-beta primer mix. The template-switch adaptor was a 5' adaptor with 12 random nucleotides. It tagged each cDNA molecule. TCRdb ran MiXCR on the 5' RACE reads and lists one entry per CDR3 protein. The sample holds some 1.7 million distinct CDR3 sequences, 28% seen once. Regarding this clonotype: Its antigen is currently unknown.

Study-wide points: With unsorted PBMCs, a conclusive comparison of naive versus antigen-experienced cells was not possible. For the donors, CMV status was unknown and possibly confounded expanded clonotype changes. Roughly linear age-related decline in beta diversity appeared, significant by age about 40.

The specimen was blood. This TCR came from a woman aged 25 to 39 in good health. The chain couples TRBV5-5 to TRBJ1-1; 9 bases map to TRBD1. The CDR3 loop is CASSSRQGVSTEAFF. The CDR3 DNA follows: TGTGCCAGCAGTTCACGACAGGGGGTTTCCACTGAAGCTTTCTTT. Based on the CDR3 plus reference TRBV5-5 and TRBJ1-1, the full variable domain is DAGVTQSPTHLIKTRGQQVTLRCSPISGHKSVSWYQQVLGQGPQFIFQYYEKEERGRGNFPDRFSARQFPNYSSELNVNALLLGDSALYLCASSSRQGVSTEAFFGQGTRLTVV.